This record looks at one T cell receptor (beta chain) sequence and its context. The antigen remains unidentified. This sample stems from a study of T cell repertoires in cytomegalovirus infection. Overall study context: CMV infection plus the matching HLA type was flagged by public TCR beta signatures.

The CDR3 consists of 17 residues. J gave up 3 bases and V 4 bases, and 8 bases lay outside the gene matches. CDR1 and CDR2 from the germline V gene are MNHNY and SVGAGI (reference sequence). The study, taken as a whole, reports: Carriers of CMV and the relevant HLA type were discriminated by public TCR beta frequency.

Each CDR3 protein gets one entry after TCRdb re-called the reads with MiXCR. The sample consists of roughly 200,000 distinct CDR3 sequences, roughly 9.8% of them appearing once. Material: PBMCs. The source is a human donor in good health (CMV status not recorded). Some clones in this sample may be carry-over from other donors' samples. V and J are TRBV6-6 and TRBJ2-3; 12 nucleotides match TRBD2. The CDR3 loop is CASSSILAGGSTDTQYF. The CDR3 DNA sequence: TGTGCCAGCAGTTCGATCCTAGCGGGAGGGAGTACAGATACGCAGTATTTT.